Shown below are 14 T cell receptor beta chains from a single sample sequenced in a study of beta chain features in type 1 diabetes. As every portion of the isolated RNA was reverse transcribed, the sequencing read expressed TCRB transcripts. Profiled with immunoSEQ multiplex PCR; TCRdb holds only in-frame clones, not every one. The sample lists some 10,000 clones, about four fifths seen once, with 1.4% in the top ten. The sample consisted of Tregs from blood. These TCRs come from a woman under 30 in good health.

The CDR3 loop reads CASSQGAYGYTF. In DNA form, the CDR3 reads TGCGCCAGCAGCCAGGGGGCCTATGGCTACACCTTC. This chain connects TRBV4-1 to TRBJ1-2; the D gene is possibly TRBD1 (6 bases). Trimming cost V 3 bases and J 4 bases, with 6 bases left between them. The CDR3 has 12 residues. Germline CDR1 and CDR2: MGHRA and YSYEKL.

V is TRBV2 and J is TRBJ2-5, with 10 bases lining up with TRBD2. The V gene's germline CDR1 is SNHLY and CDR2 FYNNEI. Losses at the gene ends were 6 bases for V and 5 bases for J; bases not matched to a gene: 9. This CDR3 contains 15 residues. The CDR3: CASRGAGGLWETQYF. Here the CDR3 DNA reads TGTGCCAGCAGAGGAGCGGGGGGGCTATGGGAGACCCAGTACTTC.

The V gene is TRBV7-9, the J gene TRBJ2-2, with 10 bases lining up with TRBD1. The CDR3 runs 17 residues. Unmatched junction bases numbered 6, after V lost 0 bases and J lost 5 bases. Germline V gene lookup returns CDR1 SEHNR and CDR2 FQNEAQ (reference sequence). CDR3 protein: CASSLALGQGWTGELFF. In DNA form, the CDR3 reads TGTGCCAGCAGCTTAGCGCTGGGACAGGGGTGGACCGGGGAGCTGTTTTTT.

CDR3: CASKTGAPLYEQYF. CDR3 nucleotides: TGTGCCAGCAAGACGGGAGCCCCCTTATACGAGCAGTACTTC. The genes are TRBV27 and TRBJ2-5; TRBD2 is a possible D gene (6 bases). The DNA end is more similar to TRBJ2-7, so the J call may be wrong. The CDR3 extends over 14 amino acids. Germline CDR1 is MNHEY and CDR2 is SMNVEV (reference sequence).

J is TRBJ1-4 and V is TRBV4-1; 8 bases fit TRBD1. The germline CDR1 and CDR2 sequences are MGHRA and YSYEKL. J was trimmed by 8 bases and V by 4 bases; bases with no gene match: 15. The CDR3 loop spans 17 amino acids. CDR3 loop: CASSLRYRDRLFEKLFF. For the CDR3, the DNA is TGCGCCAGCAGCCTGAGATACCGGGACAGGCTCTTCGAAAAACTGTTTTTT.

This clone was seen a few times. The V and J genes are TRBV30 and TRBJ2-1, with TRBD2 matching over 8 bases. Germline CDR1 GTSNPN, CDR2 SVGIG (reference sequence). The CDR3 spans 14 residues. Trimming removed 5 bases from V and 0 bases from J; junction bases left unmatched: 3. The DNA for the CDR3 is TGTGCCTGGGGTCGGGGGGGCTCCTACAATGAGCAGTTCTTC. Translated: CAWGRGGSYNEQFF.

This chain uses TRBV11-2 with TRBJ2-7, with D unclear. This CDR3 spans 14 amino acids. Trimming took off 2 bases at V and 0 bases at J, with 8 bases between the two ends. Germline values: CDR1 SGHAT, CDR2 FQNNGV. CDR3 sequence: CASSLSRSSYEQYF. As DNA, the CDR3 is TGTGCCAGCAGCTTAAGTCGCAGCTCCTACGAGCAGTACTTC.

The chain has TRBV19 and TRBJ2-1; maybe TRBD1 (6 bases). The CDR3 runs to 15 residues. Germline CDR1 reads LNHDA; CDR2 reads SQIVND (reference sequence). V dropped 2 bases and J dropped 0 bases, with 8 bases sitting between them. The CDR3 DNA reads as TGTGCCAGTAGTATACAGGGGCGCTCCTACAATGAGCAGTTCTTC. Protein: CASSIQGRSYNEQFF.

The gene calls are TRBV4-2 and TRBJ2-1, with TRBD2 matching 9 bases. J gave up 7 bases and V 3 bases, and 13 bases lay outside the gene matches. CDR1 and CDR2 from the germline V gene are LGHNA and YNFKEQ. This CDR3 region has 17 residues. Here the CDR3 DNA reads TGTGCCAGCAGCCAGGTTCGCGGCGGGGGGGCCCGAAATGAGCAGTTCTTC. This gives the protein CASSQVRGGGARNEQFF.

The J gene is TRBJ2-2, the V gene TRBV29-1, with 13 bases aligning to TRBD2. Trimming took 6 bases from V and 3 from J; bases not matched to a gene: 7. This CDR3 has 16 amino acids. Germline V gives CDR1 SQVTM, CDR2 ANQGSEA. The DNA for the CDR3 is TGCAGCGTGTCGACTAGCGGGAGGTTCGACACCGGGGAGCTGTTTTTT. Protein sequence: CSVSTSGRFDTGELFF.

CDR3 loop: CSAKPQGRSSYEQYF. CDR3 bases: TGCAGCGCAAAACCACAGGGAAGGAGCTCCTACGAGCAGTACTTC. This chain connects TRBV29-1 to TRBJ2-5; D is perhaps TRBD1 (6 bases). The end of the DNA is better explained by TRBJ2-7, so the J call may be wrong. Germline values: CDR1 SQVTM, CDR2 ANQGSEA. The CDR3 length is 15 residues.

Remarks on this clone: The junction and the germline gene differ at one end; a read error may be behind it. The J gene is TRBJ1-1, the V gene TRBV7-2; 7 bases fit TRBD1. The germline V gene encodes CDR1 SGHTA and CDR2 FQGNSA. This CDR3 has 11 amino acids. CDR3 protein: CASNRDSPLRF. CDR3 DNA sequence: TGTGCCAGCAACCGGGACAGCCCTCTACGCTTT. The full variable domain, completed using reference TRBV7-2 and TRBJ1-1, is GAGVSQSPSNKVTEKGKDVELRCDPISGHTALYWYRQSLGQGLEFLIYFQGNSAPDKSGLPSDRFSAERTGGSVSTLTIQRTQQEDSAVYLCASNRDSPLRFGQGTRLTVV.

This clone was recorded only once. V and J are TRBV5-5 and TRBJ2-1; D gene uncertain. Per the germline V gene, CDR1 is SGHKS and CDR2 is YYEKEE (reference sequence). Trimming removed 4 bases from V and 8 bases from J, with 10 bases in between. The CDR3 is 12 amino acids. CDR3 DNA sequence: TGTGCCAGCAGCCCTGGCGGCGATGAGCAGTTCTTC. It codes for CASSPGGDEQFF.

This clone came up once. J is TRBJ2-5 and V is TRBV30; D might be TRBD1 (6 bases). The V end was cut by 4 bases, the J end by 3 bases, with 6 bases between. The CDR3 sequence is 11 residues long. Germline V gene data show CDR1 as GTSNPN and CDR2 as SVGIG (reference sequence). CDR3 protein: CAWTGEETQYF. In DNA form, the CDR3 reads TGTGCCTGGACAGGGGAAGAGACCCAGTACTTC.